The clone carrying this T cell receptor (beta chain) was counted a few times. Its antigen is not known. Using its own MiXCR run on the RT-PCR reads, TCRdb lists one record per CDR3 protein. The sample contains 590,000 or so distinct CDR3 sequences, 14% of which appear only once. The data were taken from a study of response to subunit inactivated influenza vaccine. Overall study results and limits: Each seasonal flu vaccination may recruit only limited new T cells, authors suggested.

This material consisted of PBMCs from blood, taken approximately 15 days before vaccination. This sequence originates from a man in his fifties who received an inactivated influenza vaccine.

This CDR3 reads CASSWGRGADEKLFF. In DNA form, the CDR3 reads TGCGCCAGCAGCTGGGGCCGGGGGGCTGATGAAAAACTGTTTTTT. The V call is TRBV5-1, the J call TRBJ1-4; D might be TRBD1 (6 bases). The CDR3 is 15 residues long. Trimming took 3 bases from V and 6 from J, leaving 15 bases between them. From germline, CDR1 is SGHRS and CDR2 YFSETQ.